This TCR beta chain was recorded in a study of Ad26.COV2.S vaccination and SARS-CoV-2 variants. Study details: Among those in the COV1001 Ad26.COV2.S trial arm was the donor. Findings of the study overall: Total T cell responses were possibly underestimated by TCR breadth and depth analyses. Substantial post-vaccination breadth of spike-specific CD8+ and CD4+ T cell responses was reported. Vaccine recipients had higher spike-specific TCR breadth than placebo recipients.

TCRdb keeps only in-frame clones here, not all; method: immunoSEQ multiplex PCR. Of around 500,000 clones listed, 70% to 90% are singletons. This clone appeared a few times. What it binds is unknown. As for treatment: roughly 20 received Ad26.COV2.S at low or high dose, single or two shots; about 5 received placebo; per-sample allocation not given. On day 63 after the first injection, vaccine and placebo recipients gave samples. This material consisted of peripheral blood, taken in a trial of Ad26.COV2.S vaccine versus placebo. This TCR was sampled from a person between 18 and 65 years old who received the Ad26.COV2.S COVID-19 vaccine or a placebo.

This CDR3 reads CASSDNAPGVPSYEQYF. DNA of the CDR3: TGCGCCAGCAGTGACAACGCCCCAGGGGTCCCGTCCTACGAGCAGTACTTC. The chain has TRBV10-1 and TRBJ2-7, with D possibly TRBD1 on 6 matching bases. Germline V CDR1 and CDR2: WNHNN, SYGVQD (reference sequence). The V end was cut by 3 bases, the J end by 1 base, with 19 bases between. The CDR3 extends over 17 amino acids.